This T cell receptor beta chain was identified during a study of PD-L1 blockade in urothelial cancer (TCRdb year 2017). Broadly, across the study: Therapy was started at some point between 2013 and 2015 for all patients, and atezolizumab 1,200 mg was administered intravenously every 3 weeks. About 90% of the 29 patients were identified as males with urothelial cancer of bladder origin, and a prior smoking history was reported by 18 of 29 patients. Patients had an ECOG performance status of 0 or 1 and had received between 0 and 3 prior chemotherapy regimens. Blood samples were analyzed at 3 weeks after treatment start (second dose) and at 6 weeks after treatment start. Blood samples gave a median of approximately 150,000 T cells and approximately 85,000 unique TCRs, with a median clonality of roughly 0.08. Somatic, immune and clinical correlates of response to PD-L1 blockade with atezolizumab in urothelial cancer were the focus of an exploratory multi-omic analysis. Pretreatment tumor samples, along with matched peripheral blood collected serially before and after atezolizumab treatment, underwent TCR sequencing. Progression-free survival longer than 6 months counted as durable clinical benefit, and TCR features were additionally tested against both progression-free and overall survival. In the same patients who had TCR sequencing, pretreatment tumors also underwent whole exome sequencing and RNA sequencing. Durable clinical benefit was achieved by nine patients and was not achieved by 20 patients. Pretreatment blood TCR-seq was available for about 27 patients, at least one posttreatment blood collection was obtained for some 24 patients, and tumor TCR-seq was available for some 24 patients. Findings and caveats that apply to the study as a whole: A pretreatment peripheral blood TCR clonality below the median was linked to improved progression-free and overall survival. Small sample size (n of about 30) and many exploratory analyses mean the results are intended to be hypothesis-generating. At 3 weeks after the start of treatment, tumor-associated TCR clones in peripheral blood had expanded more in patients with durable benefit (n of about 22, p = 0.022).

To estimate absolute template abundance from read counts, synthetic TCR analog templates were spiked into each PCR. Using the immunoSEQ assay, TCRbeta CDR3 regions were amplified from genomic DNA with bias-controlled V and J gene primers. Rearranged TCRbeta segments were sequenced at approximately 20X coverage. Regarding the original processing steps: Clustering was used to correct sequencing errors, and CDR3s were annotated against IMGT so that V, D and J genes could be assigned. Out-of-frame and stop-codon sequences were excluded, and only productive TCRbeta rearrangements were used in downstream analyses. Clonality was calculated as one minus the Shannon entropy normalized by the log of the number of unique productive sequences. Clones differing between time points or between blood and tumor were identified by Fisher's exact test with Benjamini-Hochberg correction at adjusted p below 0.01. The table comes from immuneACCESS by way of TCRdb, which keeps in-frame sequences with V and J called. Part of the clones is missing from these tables; in studies checked, under half for an unresolved V gene and the rest for unknown reasons. V and J calls and clone size come straight from that table; D and trimming were deduced from the DNA. This sample holds 48,000 or so clones; roughly 85% were observed only once. About 15% of the sample lies in the top ten.

Germline trimming amounts to 4 bases on V and 3 bases on J, with 4 as the count of junction bases outside the gene matches. Reading the germline V gene gives CDR1 MGHRA and CDR2 YSYEKL. The CDR3 holds 15 amino acids from the cysteine to the phenylalanine. Of the read, only the CDR3 DNA is kept; its 45 bases are in frame from base 1. Note on this clone: The antigen this receptor binds is unknown. Base qualities are not provided; no much larger clone lies one nucleotide away.

The meaning of the sample's time point label: pretreatment peripheral blood. A total of roughly 30 patients with locally advanced or metastatic urothelial carcinoma, treated at Memorial Sloan Kettering on a trial protocol, made up the cohort. Peripheral blood mononuclear cells were collected from each patient pretreatment and during treatment, giving between 1 and 8 total time points per patient. The Qiagen DNeasy Blood extraction kit was used to purify genomic DNA from total PBMCs and tumor samples. Collected pretreatment and during treatment, PBMCs were isolated and stored as previously described.

This specimen was PBMCs, taken around atezolizumab (anti-PD-L1) treatment. This clonotype was sampled from a woman in her sixties or seventies with urothelial cancer. Here the chain combines TRBV4-1 and TRBJ2-2; 8 central nucleotides agree with TRBD1. CDR3 sequence: CASSRPGQDTGELFF. The DNA is TGCGCCAGCAGCCGACCGGGACAGGACACCGGGGAGCTGTTTTTT.